This note documents a single T cell receptor beta chain sequence. Its specificity is unknown. The source of the sample is a study of T cell responses to AZD1222 COVID-19 vaccine. Assay used: immunoSEQ multiplex PCR; TCRdb lists only in-frame clones, some missing. This table has 130,000 or so clones, 80% to 95% appearing once. Regarding the study as a whole: In all cases, repertoires were sampled only after the peak T cell response.

The CDR3 totals 12 residues. Trimming left V 3 bases short and J 6 bases short, with 6 bases between. The germline V gene has CDR1 KGHSH and CDR2 LQKENI. The TCR comes from an adult in good health. The sequences come from peripheral blood, collected on day 0 of MenACWY control vaccination. The chain uses TRBV18 and TRBJ1-5; no clear D. CDR3 bases: TGTGCCAGCTCACCGGGAGGTCAGCCCCAGCATTTT. Its translation is CASSPGGQPQHF.